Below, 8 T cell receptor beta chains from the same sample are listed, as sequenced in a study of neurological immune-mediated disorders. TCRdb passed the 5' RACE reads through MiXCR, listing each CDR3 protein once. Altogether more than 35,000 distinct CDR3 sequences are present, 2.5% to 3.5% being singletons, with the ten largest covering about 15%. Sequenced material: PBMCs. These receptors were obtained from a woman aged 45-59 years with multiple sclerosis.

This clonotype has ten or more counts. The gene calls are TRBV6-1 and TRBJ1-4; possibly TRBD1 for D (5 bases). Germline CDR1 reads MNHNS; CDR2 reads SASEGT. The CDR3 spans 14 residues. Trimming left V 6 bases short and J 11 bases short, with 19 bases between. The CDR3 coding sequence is TGTGCCAGCAGCAGGGTTTTAGAGGAGGGGAAACTGTTTTTT. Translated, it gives CASSRVLEEGKLFF.

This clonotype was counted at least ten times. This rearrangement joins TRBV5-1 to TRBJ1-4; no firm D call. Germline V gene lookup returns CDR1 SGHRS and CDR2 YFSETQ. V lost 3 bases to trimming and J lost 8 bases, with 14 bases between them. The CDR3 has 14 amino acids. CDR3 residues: CASSSEGTMEKLFF. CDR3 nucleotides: TGCGCCAGCAGCTCCGAGGGTACAATGGAAAAACTGTTTTTT.

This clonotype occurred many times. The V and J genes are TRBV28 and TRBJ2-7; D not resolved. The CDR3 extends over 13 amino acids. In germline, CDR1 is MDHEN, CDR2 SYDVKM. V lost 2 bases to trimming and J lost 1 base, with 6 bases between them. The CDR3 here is CASSLPGSYEQYV. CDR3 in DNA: TGTGCCAGCAGTTTACCCGGATCCTACGAGCAGTACGTC.

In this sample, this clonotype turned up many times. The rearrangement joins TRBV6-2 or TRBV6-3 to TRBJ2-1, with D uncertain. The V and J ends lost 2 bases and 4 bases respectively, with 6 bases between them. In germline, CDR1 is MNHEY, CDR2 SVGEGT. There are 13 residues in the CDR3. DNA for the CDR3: TGTGCCAGCAGTTACGGGGTATACAATGAGCAGTTCTTC. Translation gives CASSYGVYNEQFF.

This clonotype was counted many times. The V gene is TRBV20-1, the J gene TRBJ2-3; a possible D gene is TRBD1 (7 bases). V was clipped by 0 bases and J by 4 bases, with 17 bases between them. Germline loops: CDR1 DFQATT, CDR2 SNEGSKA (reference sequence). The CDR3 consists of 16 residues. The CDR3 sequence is CSARDPGARGADTQYF. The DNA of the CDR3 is TGCAGTGCTAGAGACCCGGGGGCCAGGGGGGCAGATACGCAGTATTTT.

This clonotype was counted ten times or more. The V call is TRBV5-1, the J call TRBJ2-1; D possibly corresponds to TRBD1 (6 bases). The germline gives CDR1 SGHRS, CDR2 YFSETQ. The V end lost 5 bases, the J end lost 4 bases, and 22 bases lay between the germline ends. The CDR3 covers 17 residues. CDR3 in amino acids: CASSQSAGVPLYNEQFF. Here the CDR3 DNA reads TGCGCCAGCAGTCAAAGCGCAGGGGTCCCCCTTTACAATGAGCAGTTCTTC.

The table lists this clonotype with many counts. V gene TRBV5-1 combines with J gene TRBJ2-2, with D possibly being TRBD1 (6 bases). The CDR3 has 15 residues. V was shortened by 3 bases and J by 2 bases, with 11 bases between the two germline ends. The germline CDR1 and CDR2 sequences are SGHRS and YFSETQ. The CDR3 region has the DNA TGCGCCAGCAGCTCGACGGGACAAAACACCGGGGAGCTGTTTTTT. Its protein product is CASSSTGQNTGELFF.

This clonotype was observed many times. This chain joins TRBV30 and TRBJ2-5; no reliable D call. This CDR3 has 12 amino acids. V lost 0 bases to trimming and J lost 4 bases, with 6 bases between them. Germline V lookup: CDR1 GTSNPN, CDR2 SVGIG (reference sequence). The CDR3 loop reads CAWSVARETQYF. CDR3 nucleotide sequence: TGTGCCTGGAGTGTAGCTCGAGAGACCCAGTACTTC.